Following are 7 T cell receptor beta chains from one sample sequenced in a study of early T cells in non-severe SARS-CoV-2 infection. MiXCR was run by TCRdb on the 5' RACE reads, yielding one entry per CDR3 protein. This table holds about 71,000 distinct CDR3 sequences, roughly 15% found once. Sequenced: whole blood. The receptors come from an adult who was a healthcare worker with PCR-confirmed SARS-CoV-2 infection or an uninfected control (not recorded which).

This clonotype appeared a few times. The V call is TRBV6-5, the J call TRBJ2-5, with D uncertain. The CDR3 totals 13 residues. The V end lost 0 bases, the J end lost 2 bases, and 4 bases lay between the germline ends. The germline V gene encodes CDR1 MNHEY and CDR2 SVGAGI. The CDR3 coding sequence is TGTGCCAGCAGTTACTCCCCACAAGAGACCCAGTACTTC. Translation gives CASSYSPQETQYF.

This clonotype has a count of ten or more. The gene calls are TRBV20-1 and TRBJ2-7; 9 bases align to TRBD1. The CDR3 contains 13 residues. Germline V CDR1 and CDR2: DFQATT, SNEGSKA (reference sequence). Losses at the gene ends were 5 bases for V and 4 bases for J; bases not matched to a gene: 6. The CDR3 bases are TGCAGTGCTCACGGCGACAGGGGGTACGAGCAGTACTTC. Its protein is CSAHGDRGYEQYF.

Turning to this clonotype: Sequence at one end of the junction differs from germline and may be a read error. The CDR3 bases are TGTGCCAGCAGTTCCTTCCGGAGGGGGACTGAAGTTTTCTTT. Encoded protein: CASSSFRRGTEVFF. The J gene is TRBJ1-1, the V gene TRBV6-2 or TRBV6-3; weak D call: TRBD1 (6 bases). CDR3 length equals 14 residues. Germline CDR1 MNHEY, CDR2 SVGEGT.

DNA of the CDR3: TGTGCCAGCAGCTTAGCGGGGACTAGCTACACAGATACGCAGTATTTT. This translates into CASSLAGTSYTDTQYF. The rearrangement uses TRBV7-8 and TRBJ2-3; 9 nucleotides agree with TRBD2. CDR1 is SGHVS and CDR2 is FQNEAQ in the germline V gene. Trimming cost V 0 bases and J 2 bases; bases outside gene matches: 3. The CDR3 runs to 16 residues.

The V call is TRBV19, the J call TRBJ1-5, with D unresolved. The germline CDR1 and CDR2 sequences are LNHDA and SQIVND (reference sequence). The CDR3 extends over 15 amino acids. V shed 2 bases and J shed 5 bases, with 13 bases lying between them. In nucleotides, the CDR3 is TGTGCCAGTAGTATAATGTTCGGGCAGGATCAGCCCCAGCATTTT. As protein: CASSIMFGQDQPQHF.

The chain employs TRBV11-2 and TRBJ2-3; the D is unclear. Deletions cut 4 bases from V and 1 base from J, with 6 bases between. CDR3 size: 13 residues. Germline lookup yields CDR1 SGHAT and CDR2 FQNNGV. CDR3: CASSSLRTDTQYF. The CDR3 nucleotides read TGTGCCAGCAGCTCCCTACGCACAGATACGCAGTATTTT.

This chain connects TRBV2 to TRBJ1-1; D is uncertain. The CDR3 is 12 amino acids. Trimming removed 7 bases from V and 0 bases from J, with 6 bases in between. Germline loops: CDR1 SNHLY, CDR2 FYNNEI. In DNA form, the CDR3 reads TGTGCCAGCATTCTCTTGAACACTGAAGCTTTCTTT. Amino acid sequence: CASILLNTEAFF. Using reference TRBV2 and TRBJ1-1 for the parts outside the CDR3, the full variable domain is EPEVTQTPSHQVTQMGQEVILRCVPISNHLYFYWYRQILGQKVEFLVSFYNNEISEKSEIFDDQFSVERPDGSNFTLKIRSTKLEDSAMYFCASILLNTEAFFGQGTRLTVV.